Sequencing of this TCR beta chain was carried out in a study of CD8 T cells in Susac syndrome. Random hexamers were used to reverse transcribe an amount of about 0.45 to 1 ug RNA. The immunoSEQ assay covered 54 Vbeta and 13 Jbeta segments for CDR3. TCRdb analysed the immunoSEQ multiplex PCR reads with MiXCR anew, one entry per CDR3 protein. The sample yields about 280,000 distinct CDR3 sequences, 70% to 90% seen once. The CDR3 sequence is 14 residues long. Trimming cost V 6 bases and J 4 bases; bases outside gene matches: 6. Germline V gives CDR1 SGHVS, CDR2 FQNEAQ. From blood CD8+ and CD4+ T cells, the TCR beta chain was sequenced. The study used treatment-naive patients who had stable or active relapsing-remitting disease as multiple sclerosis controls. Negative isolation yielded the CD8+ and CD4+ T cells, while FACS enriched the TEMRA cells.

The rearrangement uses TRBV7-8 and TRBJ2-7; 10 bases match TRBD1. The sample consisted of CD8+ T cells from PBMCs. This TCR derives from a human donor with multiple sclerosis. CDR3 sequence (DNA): TGTGCCAGCAGGGGGGACAGGGGAGGTTACGAGCAGTACTTC. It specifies CASRGDRGGYEQYF.